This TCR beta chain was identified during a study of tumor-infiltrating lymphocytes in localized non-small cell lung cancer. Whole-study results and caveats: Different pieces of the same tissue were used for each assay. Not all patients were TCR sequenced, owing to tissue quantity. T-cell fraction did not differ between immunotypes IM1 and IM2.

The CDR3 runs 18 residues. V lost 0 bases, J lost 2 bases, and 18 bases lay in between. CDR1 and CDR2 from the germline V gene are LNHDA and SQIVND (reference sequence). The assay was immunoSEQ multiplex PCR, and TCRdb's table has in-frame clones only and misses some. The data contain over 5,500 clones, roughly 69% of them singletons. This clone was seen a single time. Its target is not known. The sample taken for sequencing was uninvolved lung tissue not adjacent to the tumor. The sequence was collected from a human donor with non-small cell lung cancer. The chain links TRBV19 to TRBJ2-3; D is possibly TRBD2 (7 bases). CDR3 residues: CASSIDFYREGHTDTQYF. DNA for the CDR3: TGTGCCAGTAGTATAGATTTTTACAGGGAGGGGCACACAGATACGCAGTATTTT. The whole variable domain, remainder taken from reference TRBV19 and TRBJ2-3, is DGGITQSPKYLFRKEGQNVTLSCEQNLNHDAMYWYRQDPGQGLRLIYYSQIVNDFQKGDIAEGYSVSREKKESFPLTVTSAQKNPTAFYLCASSIDFYREGHTDTQYFGPGTRLTVL.